This T cell receptor beta chain was sequenced during a study of cytomegalovirus exposure and HLA in healthy donors. PCR primers comprised 60 Vbeta and 13 Jbeta primers. Repertoires were generated with immunoSEQ multiplex PCR, while TCRdb's copy carries only in-frame clones and drops some. The sample shows around 130,000 clones, about four fifths of them seen only once. This clone occurred once. There are 13 residues in the CDR3. V shed 4 bases and J shed 7 bases, with 12 bases lying between them. Germline assignment: CDR1 SGHNT and CDR2 YYREEE (reference sequence). The TCR sequence derives from a male donor in good health and CMV-seropositive. The rearrangement uses TRBV5-4 and TRBJ2-1; D is possibly TRBD2 (5 bases). Sequencing used PBMCs. CDR3 sequence: CASSPTSGNEQFF. CDR3 coding DNA: TGTGCCAGCAGCCCCACTAGTGGTAATGAGCAGTTCTTC.